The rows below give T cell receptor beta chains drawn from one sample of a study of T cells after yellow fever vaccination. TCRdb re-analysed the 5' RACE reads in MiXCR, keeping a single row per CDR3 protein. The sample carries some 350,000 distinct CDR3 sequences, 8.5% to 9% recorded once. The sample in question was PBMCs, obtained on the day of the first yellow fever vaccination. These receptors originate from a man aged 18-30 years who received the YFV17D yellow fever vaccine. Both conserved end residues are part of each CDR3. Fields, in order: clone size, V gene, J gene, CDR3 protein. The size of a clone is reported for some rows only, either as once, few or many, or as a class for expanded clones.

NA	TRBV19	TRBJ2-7	CASSIGTVSYEQYF
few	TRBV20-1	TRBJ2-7	CSARVEPSYEQYF
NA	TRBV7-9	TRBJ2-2	CASSSEVSTGELFF
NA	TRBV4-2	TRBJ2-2	CASSRPGQGASTGELFF
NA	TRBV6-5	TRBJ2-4	CASSWDREGNIQYF
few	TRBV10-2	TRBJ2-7	CASRVPKGSSYEQYF
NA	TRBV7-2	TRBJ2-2	CASSSGLKNTGELFF
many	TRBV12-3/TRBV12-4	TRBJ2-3	CASSPGVGTQYF
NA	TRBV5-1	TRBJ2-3	CASSLEGRGGTDTQYF
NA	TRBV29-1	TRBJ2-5	CSVEQGPLWGETQYF
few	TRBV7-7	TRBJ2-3	CASSLDRSGDTQYF
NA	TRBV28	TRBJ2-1	CASSLGQGADEQFF
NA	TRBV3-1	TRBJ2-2	CASSQDGNTGELFF
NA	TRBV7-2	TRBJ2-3	CASSLWARAGPDTQYF
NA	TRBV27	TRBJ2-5	CASSPHPRGGAGETQYF
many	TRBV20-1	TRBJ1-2	CSASETVYGYTF
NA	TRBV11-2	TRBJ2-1	CASSPYPGGPGDEQFF
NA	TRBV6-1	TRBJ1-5	CASSESHGGLAPQHF
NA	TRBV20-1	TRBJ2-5	CSARNAGGPETQYF
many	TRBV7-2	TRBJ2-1	CASSSQGQRTSGGSSYNEQFF
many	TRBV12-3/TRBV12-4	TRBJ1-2	CASSLEDYGYTF
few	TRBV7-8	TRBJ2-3	CASSLEGRGAPDTQYF